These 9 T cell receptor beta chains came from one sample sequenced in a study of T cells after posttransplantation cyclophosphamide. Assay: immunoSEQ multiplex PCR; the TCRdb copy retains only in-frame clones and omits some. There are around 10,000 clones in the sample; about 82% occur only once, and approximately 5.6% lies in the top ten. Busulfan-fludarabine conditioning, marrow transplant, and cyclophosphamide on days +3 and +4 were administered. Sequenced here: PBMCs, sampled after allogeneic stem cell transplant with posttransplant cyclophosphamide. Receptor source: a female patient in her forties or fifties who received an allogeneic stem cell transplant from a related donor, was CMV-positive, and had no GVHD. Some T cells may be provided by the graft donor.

CDR3 loop: CASSFVQGTDEQYF. The CDR3 DNA is TGTGCCAGCAGTTTCGTGCAGGGCACTGACGAGCAGTACTTC. The rearrangement links TRBV28 to TRBJ2-7; a weak D match, TRBD1 (5 bases). The germline V gene has CDR1 MDHEN and CDR2 SYDVKM. The CDR3 totals 14 residues. V dropped 3 bases and J dropped 5 bases, with 14 bases sitting between them.

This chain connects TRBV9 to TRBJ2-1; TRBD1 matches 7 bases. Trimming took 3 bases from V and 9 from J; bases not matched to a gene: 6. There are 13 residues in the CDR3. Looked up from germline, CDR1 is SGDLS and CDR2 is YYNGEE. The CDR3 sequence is CASSGQGGGEQFF. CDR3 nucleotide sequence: TGTGCCAGCAGCGGACAGGGTGGCGGTGAGCAGTTCTTC.

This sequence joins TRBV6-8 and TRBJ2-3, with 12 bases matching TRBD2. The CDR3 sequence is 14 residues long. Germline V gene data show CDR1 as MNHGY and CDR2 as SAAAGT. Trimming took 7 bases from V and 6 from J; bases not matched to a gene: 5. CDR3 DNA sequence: TGTGCCAGCAACCTAGCGGGGGGGCCGGATACGCAGTATTTT. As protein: CASNLAGGPDTQYF.

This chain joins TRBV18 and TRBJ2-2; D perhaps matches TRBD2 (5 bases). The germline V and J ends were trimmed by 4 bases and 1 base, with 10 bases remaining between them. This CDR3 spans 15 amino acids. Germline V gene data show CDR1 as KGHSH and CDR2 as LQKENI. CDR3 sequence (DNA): TGTGCCAGCTCACGGTCCGGGGAGAACACCGGGGAGCTGTTTTTT. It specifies CASSRSGENTGELFF.

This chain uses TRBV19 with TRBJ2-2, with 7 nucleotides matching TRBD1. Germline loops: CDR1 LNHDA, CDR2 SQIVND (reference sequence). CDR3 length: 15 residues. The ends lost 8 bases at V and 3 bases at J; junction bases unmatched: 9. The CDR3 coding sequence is TGTGCCAGTCGACCTGGAACAGGGGACACCGGGGAGCTGTTTTTT. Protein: CASRPGTGDTGELFF.

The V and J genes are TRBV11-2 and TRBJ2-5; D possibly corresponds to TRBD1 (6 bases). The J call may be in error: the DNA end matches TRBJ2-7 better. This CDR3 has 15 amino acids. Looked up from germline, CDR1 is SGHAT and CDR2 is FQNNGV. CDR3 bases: TGTGCCAGCAGCCGCCAAACAGGGAAGTGGTACGAGCAGTACTTC. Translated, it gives CASSRQTGKWYEQYF.

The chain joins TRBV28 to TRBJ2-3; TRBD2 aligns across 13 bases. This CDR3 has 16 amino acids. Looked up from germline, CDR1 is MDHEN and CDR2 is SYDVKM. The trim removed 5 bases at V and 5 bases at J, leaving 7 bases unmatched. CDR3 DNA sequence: TGTGCCAGCAGTCCGGGACTAGCGGGGCTGGAAGATACGCAGTATTTT. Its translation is CASSPGLAGLEDTQYF.

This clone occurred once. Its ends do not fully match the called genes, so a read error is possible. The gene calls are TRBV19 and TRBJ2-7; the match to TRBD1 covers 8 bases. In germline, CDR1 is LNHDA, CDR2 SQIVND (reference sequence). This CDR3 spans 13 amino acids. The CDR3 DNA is TGTGCCAGTAGTACAGGGGGCGCGAAGGGTATACACTTC. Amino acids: CASSTGGAKGIHF.

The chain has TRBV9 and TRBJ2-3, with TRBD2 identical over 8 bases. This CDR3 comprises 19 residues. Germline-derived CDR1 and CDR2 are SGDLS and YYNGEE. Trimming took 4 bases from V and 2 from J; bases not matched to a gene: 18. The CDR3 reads CASSPHGGKRGLNTDTQYF. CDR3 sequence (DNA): TGTGCCAGCAGCCCCCATGGGGGGAAGCGGGGGCTCAACACAGATACGCAGTATTTT.